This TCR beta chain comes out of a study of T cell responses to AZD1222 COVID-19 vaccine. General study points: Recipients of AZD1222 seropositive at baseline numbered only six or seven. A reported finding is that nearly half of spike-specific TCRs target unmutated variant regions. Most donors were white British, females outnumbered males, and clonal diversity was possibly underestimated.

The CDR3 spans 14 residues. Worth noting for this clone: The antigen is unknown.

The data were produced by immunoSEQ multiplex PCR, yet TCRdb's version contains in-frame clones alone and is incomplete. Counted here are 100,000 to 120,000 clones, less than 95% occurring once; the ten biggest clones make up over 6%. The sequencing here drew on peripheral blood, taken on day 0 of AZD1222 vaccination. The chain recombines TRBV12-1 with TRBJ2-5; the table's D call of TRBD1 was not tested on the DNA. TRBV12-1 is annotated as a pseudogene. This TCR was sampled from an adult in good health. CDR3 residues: CASSPQGWEETQYF. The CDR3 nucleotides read TGTGCCAGCAGTCCACAGGGGTGGGAAGAGACCCAGTACTTC.